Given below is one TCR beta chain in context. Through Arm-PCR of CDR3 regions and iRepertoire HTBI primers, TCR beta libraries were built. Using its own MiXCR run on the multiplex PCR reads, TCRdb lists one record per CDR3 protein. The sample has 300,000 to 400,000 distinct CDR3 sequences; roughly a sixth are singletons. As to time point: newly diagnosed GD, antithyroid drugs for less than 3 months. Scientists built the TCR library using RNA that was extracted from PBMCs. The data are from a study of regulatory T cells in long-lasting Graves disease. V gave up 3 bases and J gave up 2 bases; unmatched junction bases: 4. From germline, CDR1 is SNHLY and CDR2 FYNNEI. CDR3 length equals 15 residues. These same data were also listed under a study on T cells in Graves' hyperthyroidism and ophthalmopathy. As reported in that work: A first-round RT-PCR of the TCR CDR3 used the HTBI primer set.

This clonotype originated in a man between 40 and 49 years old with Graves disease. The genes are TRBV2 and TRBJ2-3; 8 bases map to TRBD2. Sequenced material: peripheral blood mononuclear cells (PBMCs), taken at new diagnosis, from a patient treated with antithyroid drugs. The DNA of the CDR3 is TGTGCCAGCAGTGACCAACTAGCGGACACAGATACGCAGTATTTT. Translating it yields CASSDQLADTDTQYF.